One and the same sample provided the 7 T cell receptor beta chains below, sequenced in a study of T cell responses to AZD1222 COVID-19 vaccine. Profiled with immunoSEQ multiplex PCR; TCRdb holds only in-frame clones, not every one. This sample carries approximately 150,000 clones, 90% to 95% of them seen once, and the ten largest clones take 3.5% to 4.5%. The sample was peripheral blood, taken 28 days after the second AZD1222 dose. The receptors were gathered from an adult who received the AZD1222 COVID-19 vaccine.

The chain couples TRBV3-1 (or the pseudogene TRBV3-2) to TRBJ1-4, with D hard to call. The CDR3 covers 15 residues. V was shortened by 0 bases and J by 7 bases, with 12 bases between the two germline ends. Germline V gene data show CDR1 as LGHDT and CDR2 as YNNKEL (reference sequence). For the CDR3, the DNA is TGTGCCAGCAGCCAAGATCCATCGGGTGGTGAAAAACTGTTTTTT. Amino acids: CASSQDPSGGEKLFF.

This chain links TRBV19 with TRBJ2-2; 9 bases fit TRBD2. The ends lost 7 bases at V and 5 bases at J; junction bases unmatched: 5. There are 14 residues in the CDR3. Germline assignment: CDR1 LNHDA and CDR2 SQIVND (reference sequence). The CDR3: CASKGLAGTGELFF. CDR3 nucleotide sequence: TGTGCCAGTAAGGGACTAGCAGGGACCGGGGAGCTGTTTTTT.

This sequence joins TRBV29-1 and TRBJ1-2, with D uncertain. The CDR3 is 14 residues long. With 4 bases removed from V and 0 bases from J, the gap between germline ends came to 12 bases. Germline CDR1 SQVTM, CDR2 ANQGSEA. The CDR3 region is CSVGRAEANYGYTF. As DNA, the CDR3 is TGCAGCGTTGGTCGGGCGGAGGCTAACTATGGCTACACCTTC.

The chain is built from TRBV30 and TRBJ1-5; the match to TRBD1 covers 8 bases. After removal of 0 bases from V and 0 bases from J, the junction contained 13 bases not matched to a gene. Germline assignment: CDR1 GTSNPN and CDR2 SVGIG (reference sequence). This CDR3 is 19 amino acids long. CDR3 amino acids: CAWSVMVDRGPYSNQPQHF. In nucleotides, the CDR3 is TGTGCCTGGAGTGTGATGGTTGACAGGGGACCTTATAGCAATCAGCCCCAGCATTTT. The full variable domain, its missing parts supplied by reference TRBV30 and TRBJ1-5, is SQTIHQWPATLVQPVGSPLSLECTVEGTSNPNLYWYRQAAGRGLQLLFYSVGIGQISSEVPQNLSASRPQDRQFILSSKKLLLSDSGFYLCAWSVMVDRGPYSNQPQHFGDGTRLSIL.

The chain joins TRBV5-1 to TRBJ2-5; 8 positions agree with TRBD2. Germline CDR1 and CDR2: SGHRS and YFSETQ. This CDR3 contains 13 residues. J lost 5 bases, V lost 6 bases, and 6 bases had no gene match. The CDR3 loop is CASTRGAGETQYF. In nucleotides, the CDR3 is TGCGCCAGCACGCGGGGGGCCGGGGAGACCCAGTACTTC.

V gene TRBV6-1 combines with J gene TRBJ1-2, with a possible D match to TRBD1 (5 bases). The CDR3 length is 14 residues. The ends were cut back, 3 bases at V and 5 bases at J, with 13 bases in the middle. From germline, CDR1 is MNHNS and CDR2 SASEGT. The CDR3 loop is CASSDPGRIYGYTF. CDR3 bases: TGTGCCAGCAGTGACCCGGGACGGATATATGGCTACACCTTC.

V gene TRBV4-2 combines with J gene TRBJ1-2; no reliable D call. V was pared by 0 bases and J by 9 bases, with 14 bases between. The CDR3 is 14 amino acids. Germline V gene data show CDR1 as LGHNA and CDR2 as YNFKEQ. CDR3 nucleotide sequence: TGTGCCAGCAGCCAAGATAAGGGTCTTAGAAGCTACACCTTC. This codes for CASSQDKGLRSYTF.